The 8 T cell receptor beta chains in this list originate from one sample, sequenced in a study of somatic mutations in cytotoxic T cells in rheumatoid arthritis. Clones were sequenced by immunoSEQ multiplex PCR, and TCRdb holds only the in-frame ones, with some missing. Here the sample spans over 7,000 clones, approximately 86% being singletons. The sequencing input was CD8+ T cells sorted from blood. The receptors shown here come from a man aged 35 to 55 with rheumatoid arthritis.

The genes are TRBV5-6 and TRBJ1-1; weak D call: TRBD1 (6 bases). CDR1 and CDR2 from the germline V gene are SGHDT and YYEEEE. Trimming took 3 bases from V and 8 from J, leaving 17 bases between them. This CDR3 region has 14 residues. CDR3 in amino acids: CASSSWGQAGEAFF. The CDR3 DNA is TGTGCCAGCAGCTCGTGGGGACAAGCAGGGGAAGCTTTCTTT.

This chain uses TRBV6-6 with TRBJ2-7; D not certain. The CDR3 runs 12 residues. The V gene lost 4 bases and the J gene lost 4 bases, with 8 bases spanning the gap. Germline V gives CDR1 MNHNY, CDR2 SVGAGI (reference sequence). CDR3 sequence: CASSSDGYEQYF. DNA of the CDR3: TGTGCCAGCAGTTCCGACGGGTACGAGCAGTACTTC.

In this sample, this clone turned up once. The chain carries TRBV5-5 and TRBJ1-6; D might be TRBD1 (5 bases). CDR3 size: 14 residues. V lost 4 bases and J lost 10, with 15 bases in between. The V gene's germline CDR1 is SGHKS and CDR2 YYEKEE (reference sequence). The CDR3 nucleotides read TGTGCCAGCAGCCCTGGTGGGGGGATGTCACCCCTCCACTTT. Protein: CASSPGGGMSPLHF.

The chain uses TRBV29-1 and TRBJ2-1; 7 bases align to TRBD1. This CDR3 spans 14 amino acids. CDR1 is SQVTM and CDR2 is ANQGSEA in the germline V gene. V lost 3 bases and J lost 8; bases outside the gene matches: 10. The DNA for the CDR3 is TGCAGCGTTGATGGGACAGAGGGGGAATATGAGCAGTTCTTC. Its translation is CSVDGTEGEYEQFF.

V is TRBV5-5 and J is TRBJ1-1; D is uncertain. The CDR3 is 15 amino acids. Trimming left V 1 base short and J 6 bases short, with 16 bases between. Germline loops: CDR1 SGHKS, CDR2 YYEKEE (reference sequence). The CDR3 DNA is TGTGCCAGCAGCTTGCGCGAAGGCGGCTTGGCTGAAGCTTTCTTT. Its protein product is CASSLREGGLAEAFF.

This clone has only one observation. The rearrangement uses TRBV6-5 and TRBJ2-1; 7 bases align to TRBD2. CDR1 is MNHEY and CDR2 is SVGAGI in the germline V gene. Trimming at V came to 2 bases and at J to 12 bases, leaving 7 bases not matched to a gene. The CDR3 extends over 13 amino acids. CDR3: CASSYGLGAVQFF. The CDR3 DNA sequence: TGTGCCAGCAGTTACGGACTAGGAGCGGTGCAGTTCTTC.

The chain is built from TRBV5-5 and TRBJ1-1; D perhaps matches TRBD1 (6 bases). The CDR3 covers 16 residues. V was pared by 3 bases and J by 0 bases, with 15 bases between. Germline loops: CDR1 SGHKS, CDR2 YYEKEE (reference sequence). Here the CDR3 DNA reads TGTGCCAGCAGCTCCCCAACGACAGGATTGAACACTGAAGCTTTCTTT. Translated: CASSSPTTGLNTEAFF.

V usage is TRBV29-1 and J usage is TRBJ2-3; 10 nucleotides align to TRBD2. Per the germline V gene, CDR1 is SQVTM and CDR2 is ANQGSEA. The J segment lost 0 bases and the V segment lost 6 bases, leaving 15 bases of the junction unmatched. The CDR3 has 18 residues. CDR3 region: CSVGGWASGGSSTDTQYF. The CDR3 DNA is TGCAGCGTCGGAGGGTGGGCTAGCGGGGGTTCTAGCACAGATACGCAGTATTTT.